This T cell receptor (beta chain) was profiled in a study of cytomegalovirus exposure and HLA in healthy donors (dated by TCRdb to 2016 to 2017). The study in broad terms: An earlier analysis of 587 of the donors reported roughly 300 Gb of sequence data and 117 million unique TCR beta sequences obtained from 150 million to 200 million T cells. Around 300 gigabases of sequencing data and around 87 million unique TCR sequences were included in an early release covering under 650 HLA-typed donors. Of the roughly 400 genotyped donors, about 80% fell in the genetic ancestry cluster associated with self-reported Caucasian donors. The aim of the study was to test whether cataloging public T cell receptors could identify signatures of past pathogen exposure. The T cell repertoires of some 670 subjects were profiled by immunosequencing and related to cytomegalovirus serostatus. Besides the first cohort of approximately 710 subjects, a separate validation cohort made up of roughly 120 different subjects was used. The study combined high-throughput TCR immunosequencing, statistical association of individual TCRs with disease status, and machine learning to predict cytomegalovirus infection status. A later analysis re-analyzed previously published TCR beta repertoires from 666 donors and added high-resolution HLA genotyping to study TCR occurrence patterns. Rather than drawing on any new phenotypic data, the later analysis identified candidate immune exposures from TCR beta sequences and the way those sequences occurred across donors. An earlier analysis of 500 to 650 of the donors applied high-throughput TCR beta sequencing to assess whether each TCR beta V gene segment acted as functional or pseudogenic. Donor age, sex, ethnicity and CMV serostatus were compiled alongside the repertoire data. A later genetic analysis used genome-wide SNP genotypes for about three fifths of the 666 donors, treating that subset as a discovery cohort. All discovery cohort repertoires had been generated on a single sequencing platform. Both class I and class II loci were covered by HLA typing, at four-digit resolution. The number of donors typed differed by locus, with about 629-630 for A, B, C, DRB1 and DQB1, more than 500 for DQA1, 600 to 610 for DPA1, and approximately 470 for DPB1. Roughly five DR-DQ haplotypes were treated as single units for association and clustering because of strong linkage in the cohort. On average, 235,054 unique TCR beta nucleotide sequences were sequenced per donor among some 420 genotyped donors of the cohort, with 15% to 20% of those sequences being non-productive. What the study reported, not specific to this receptor: In a later genetic analysis, fewer N-insertions in productive TCRs were reported among donors in an Asian-associated ancestry cluster than the roughly 700-donor mean. In a later analysis, most CMV-associated TCR beta chains were found to appear HLA-restricted, with HLA associations seemingly driven largely by CMV exposure. Correlated functional status among segregating V segments might be attributable to linkage disequilibrium, but an unknown experimental factor could not be ruled out. In a later analysis, the rate of TCR association differed among HLA loci, with DRB1 alleles having the most associated TCRs and HLA-C alleles having the fewest. A further reported finding was that TCR beta sequences accurately predicted the HLA-A and HLA-B alleles for most subjects in the first cohort. The classifier was reported to diagnose cytomegalovirus status with high specificity and sensitivity in both the original and validation cohorts. The 87-base-pair reads could not distinguish some IMGT-functional V segments, including TRBV6-2 and TRBV6-3, so those segments were excluded. An earlier analysis of 450 to 750 of the donors showed that most TCR beta V segments appeared in productive rearrangements either about 90% or about 30% of the time, which broadly matched IMGT annotations. In vitro tests confirmed that a few of the cytomegalovirus-associated TCR beta chains recognize cytomegalovirus antigens. While some public TCRs were present in many individuals, most TCR sequences turned up only very rarely across donors. Only TCR beta chains were sequenced in this cohort, and the absence of alpha or paired-chain data limited detectable features. Sequencing depth was assumed to be roughly uniform across donors in the presence/absence analyses, though that assumption may not hold. Because counts were too low, some 17 rarely observed V segments, including chromosome 9 orphons, were excluded from the earlier analysis of 587 of the donors. CMV serostatus was the only immune exposure information available for the cohort. HLA typing was unavailable for some donors at each locus, so association tests used only the typed subset. Strong co-occurrence of HLA alleles, especially DR and DQ, made assigning TCR associations to individual alleles difficult. In a later analysis, HLA-associated TCR beta chains showed more clonal expansion and lower generation probabilities than non-associated chains that were equally common. A group of highly shared sequence variants was considered likely to be a technical artifact of the sequencing pipeline. In a later analysis, several top co-occurrence clusters were reported to appear linked to parvovirus B19, influenza, CMV and Epstein-Barr virus. The study listed approximately 150 TCR beta chains as associated with cytomegalovirus. At a false discovery rate of 0.05, a later analysis linked under 20,000 TCR beta sequences to specific HLA alleles. An association between a missense DCLRE1C variant and V-gene and J-gene trimming of TCR beta chains was found in a later genetic analysis and replicated in an independent cohort. According to the authors, the approach could potentially be generalized to other disease states and immunological phenotypes.

In total, 666 healthy bone marrow donors made up the cohort. At the time of sampling, every cohort member was nominally healthy, though immune exposures that went unrecorded were likely present. The donor tested CMV seronegative and was one of the 352 seronegative cohort members. A peripheral blood sample was provided by each donor, and peripheral blood mononuclear cells were used for TCR beta sequencing. The Qiagen DNeasy Blood Extraction Kit was used to extract genomic DNA from the blood cell samples. Libraries were built with the immunoSEQ multiplex PCR assay. The multiplex PCR relied on a mix of 60 forward primers for TCR Vbeta segments and 13 reverse primers for TCR Jbeta segments. Amplification of the CDR3 region of rearranged TCR beta genes was performed with a multiplex PCR assay on genomic DNA. On the Illumina HiSeq System, the amplified TCR beta libraries were sequenced as 87-base-pair reads. As for the authors' bioinformatics: A later analysis counted approximately 84 million unique TCR beta chains across the 550 to 750 repertoires, and some 11 million of these chains were shared by at least two donors. To remove PCR and sequencing errors, raw reads were error-corrected and collapsed into unique sequences using a nearest-neighbor algorithm that merged closely related sequences. To assign V, D and J gene segments, CDR3 sequences were aligned to IMGT reference sequences. Each retained sequence needed at least a six-nucleotide match to both a V gene segment and a J gene segment. Rearrangements were classified as productive when the CDR3 lacked stop codons and remained in frame with V and J, and all other rearrangements were classified as non-productive. Following IMGT convention, CDR3 was defined as the stretch from the second conserved V-encoded cysteine to the conserved J-encoded phenylalanine. Sequences without an unambiguous match to a single V gene segment were excluded from the earlier analysis of approximately 600 of the donors. An earlier analysis of 587 of the donors classified V segments as functional when productive rearrangements were above 56.7% and as segregating when the standard deviation between donors was above 5%. A statistical classification framework was built for diagnosing cytomegalovirus status from the catalog of TCR beta chain sequences. In a later analysis, V and J genes were assigned by comparing TCR nucleotide sequences against IMGT/GENE-DB human TR gene sequences. The TCRdist pipeline was used in a later analysis to assign CDR3 sequences and most-parsimonious VDJ recombination scenarios. In a later analysis, each TCR beta chain was defined by its CDR3 amino acid sequence together with its V-gene family, and reads without a unique V-gene family were excluded. A later analysis removed several hundred highly shared, low-generation-probability nucleotide sequences to deal with suspected cross-contamination and a sequencing artifact. A later analysis calculated a clonal expansion index for each public chain from normalized within-repertoire ranks of inferred template counts. In a later analysis, generation probabilities were computed with a VDJ recombination model fitted to out-of-frame rearrangements, and the resulting probabilities were checked against IGoR. In a later analysis, hypergeometric tests were used to score TCR-TCR, TCR-HLA and TCR-CMV co-occurrence, with a repertoire-size bias correction applied to TCR pairs. False discovery rates were estimated in a later analysis by permuting HLA or CMV assignments 20 times. In a later analysis, co-occurring TCRs were grouped with DBSCAN, and TCRdist sequence similarity was added when clustering was performed within HLA-allele-positive subsets. Repertoires with fewer than 30,000 or more than 120,000 public chains were left out of co-occurrence clustering, as were five repertoires with anomalous nucleotide sharing. TCRdb stores this immuneACCESS table with in-frame sequences only. Part of the clones is absent; in the studies checked, under half of the shortfall reflects unresolved V genes, and no reason is known for the rest. V, J and clone size reflect that table, while D and trimming were determined from the DNA. The sample records about 110,000 clones, roughly four fifths of which are singletons. Clones ranked in the top ten supply roughly 1.5% of the sample.

As for this clone: It lacks a known antigen. Base qualities are not recorded, but no much larger clone differs from it by a single base.

CDR1 and CDR2, looked up from the germline V gene (reference sequence), are SGHKS and YYEKEE. The germline V and J ends show losses of 4 bases and 3 bases respectively, and no gene match explains 6 bases of the junction. The CDR3 has 15 amino acids, counting the end cysteine and phenylalanine. Left in the record is the CDR3 DNA by itself, 45 bases read in frame from the first base. The rearrangement combines TRBV5-5 with TRBJ2-2; 7 junctional bases match TRBD1. The sequence derives from a man aged 45-65 years in good health and CMV-seronegative. Sequenced: PBMCs. The DNA reads as follows: TGTGCCAGCAGCCTCCGACAGGGCTACACCGGGGAGCTGTTTTTT. This yields the protein CASSLRQGYTGELFF.